This T cell receptor (beta chain) was sequenced during a study of Graves' ophthalmopathy and Graves' hyperthyroidism. Study-level results: Classification of ophthalmopathy versus stable hyperthyroidism by a 13-signature model yielded around 90% sensitivity and roughly 80% specificity.

Details on this clonotype: The antigen is not known.

Trimming pared 2 bases from V and 1 base from J, leaving 5 bases between. Germline CDR1 MNHNS, CDR2 SASEGT. The CDR3 has 13 amino acids. Amplification targeted the TCR beta CDR3 regions, with RNA transcripts as the source material. The first-round RT-PCR employed HTBI primers together with the Qiagen OneStep RT-PCR kit. A multiplex PCR was then performed as the second round. TCRdb analysed the multiplex PCR reads with MiXCR anew, one entry per CDR3 protein. The repertoire includes 230,000 or so distinct CDR3 sequences, around 42% of them detected once, and around half sits in the top ten. Sequencing was performed on peripheral blood. The sequence was obtained from an adult man with Graves' ophthalmopathy. The chain links TRBV6-1 to TRBJ2-5; D uncertain. The CDR3: CASSERSQETQYF. Written as DNA, the CDR3 is TGTGCCAGCAGTGAAAGGAGCCAAGAGACCCAGTACTTC.